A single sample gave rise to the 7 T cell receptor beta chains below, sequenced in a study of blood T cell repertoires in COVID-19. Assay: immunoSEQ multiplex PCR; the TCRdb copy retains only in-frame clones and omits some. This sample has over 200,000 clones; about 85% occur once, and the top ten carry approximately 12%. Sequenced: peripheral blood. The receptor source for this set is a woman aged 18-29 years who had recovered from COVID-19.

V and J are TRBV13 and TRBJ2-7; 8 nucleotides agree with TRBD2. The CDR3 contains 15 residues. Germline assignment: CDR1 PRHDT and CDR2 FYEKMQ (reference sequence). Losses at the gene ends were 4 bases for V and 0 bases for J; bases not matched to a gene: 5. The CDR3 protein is CASSSERESSYEQYF. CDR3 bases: TGTGCCAGCAGCTCAGAGCGGGAGAGCTCCTACGAGCAGTACTTC.

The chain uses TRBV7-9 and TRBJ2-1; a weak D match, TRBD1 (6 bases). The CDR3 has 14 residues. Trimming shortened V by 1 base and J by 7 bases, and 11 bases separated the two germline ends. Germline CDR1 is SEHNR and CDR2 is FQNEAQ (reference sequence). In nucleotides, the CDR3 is TGTGCCAGCAGCTTAGTACTCAGGGGAAATGAGCAGTTCTTC. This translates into CASSLVLRGNEQFF.

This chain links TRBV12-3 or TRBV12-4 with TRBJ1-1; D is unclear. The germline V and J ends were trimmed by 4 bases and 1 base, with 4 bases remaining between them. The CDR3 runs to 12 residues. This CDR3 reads CASSYWNTEAFF. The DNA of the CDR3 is TGTGCCAGCAGTTACTGGAACACTGAAGCTTTCTTT.

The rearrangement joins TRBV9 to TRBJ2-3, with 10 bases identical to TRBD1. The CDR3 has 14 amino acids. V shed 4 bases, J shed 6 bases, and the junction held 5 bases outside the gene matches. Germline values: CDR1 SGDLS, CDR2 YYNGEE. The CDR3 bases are TGTGCCAGCAGCCCAGGGACAGGGGCGGATACGCAGTATTTT. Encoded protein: CASSPGTGADTQYF.

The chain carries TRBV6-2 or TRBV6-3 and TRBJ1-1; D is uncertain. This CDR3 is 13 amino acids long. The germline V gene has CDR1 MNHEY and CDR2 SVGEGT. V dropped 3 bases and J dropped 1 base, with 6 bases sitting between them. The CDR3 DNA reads TGTGCCAGCAGTTATACACCGAACACTGAAGCTTTCTTT. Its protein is CASSYTPNTEAFF.

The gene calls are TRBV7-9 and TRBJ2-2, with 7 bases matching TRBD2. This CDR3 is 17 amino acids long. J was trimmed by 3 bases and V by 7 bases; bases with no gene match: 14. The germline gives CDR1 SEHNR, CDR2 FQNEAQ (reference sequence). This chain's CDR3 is CASTVPPLASDTGELFF. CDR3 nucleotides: TGTGCCAGCACTGTACCCCCACTAGCGTCAGACACCGGGGAGCTGTTTTTT. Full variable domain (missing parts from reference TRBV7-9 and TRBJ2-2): DTGVSQNPRHKITKRGQNVTFRCDPISEHNRLYWYRQTLGQGPEFLTYFQNEAQLEKSRLLSDRFSAERPKGSFSTLEIQRTEQGDSAMYLCASTVPPLASDTGELFFGEGSRLTVL.

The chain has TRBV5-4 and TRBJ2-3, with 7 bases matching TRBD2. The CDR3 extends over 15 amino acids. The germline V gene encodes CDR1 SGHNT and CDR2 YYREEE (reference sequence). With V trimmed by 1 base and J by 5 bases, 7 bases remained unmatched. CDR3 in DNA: TGTGCCAGCAGCTTGCGGAGCGGGATAGGAGATACGCAGTATTTT. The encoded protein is CASSLRSGIGDTQYF.